These 30 T cell receptor beta chains came from one sample sequenced in a study of stem cell transplantation in POMP-related autoinflammatory disease. TCRdb keeps only in-frame clones here, not all; method: immunoSEQ multiplex PCR. The sample shows roughly 6,500 clones, 75% to 90% of them seen only once. The sequenced sample was a CXCR5-defined cell subset from PBMCs. The receptors stem from a human donor in good health.

This chain links TRBV6-5 with TRBJ2-2, with a tentative D call TRBD2 (6 bases). The germline gives CDR1 MNHEY, CDR2 SVGAGI. CDR3 length: 16 amino acids. V was trimmed by 0 bases and J by 4 bases, leaving 12 bases between them. This CDR3 reads CASSYSMTRGTGELFF. The CDR3 DNA follows: TGTGCCAGCAGTTACTCGATGACTAGAGGCACCGGGGAGCTGTTTTTT.

This chain links TRBV29-1 with TRBJ1-5; D call uncertain. The V end was cut by 4 bases, the J end by 3 bases, with 7 bases between. Per the germline V gene, CDR1 is SQVTM and CDR2 is ANQGSEA. CDR3 length equals 12 residues. The CDR3 reads CSVAGNNQPQHF. CDR3 sequence (DNA): TGCAGCGTTGCCGGAAACAATCAGCCCCAGCATTTT.

The V and J genes are TRBV6-4 and TRBJ1-5; D remains ambiguous. Germline CDR1 is MRHNA and CDR2 is SNTAGT. The CDR3 has 15 residues. V was clipped by 9 bases and J by 0 bases, with 15 bases between them. Written as DNA, the CDR3 is TGTGCCAGGCGGGTTGTGCGGGTTAGCAATCAGCCCCAGCATTTT. Its translation: CARRVVRVSNQPQHF.

This clone was observed a handful of times. This CDR3 is CASSQAIYGYTF. DNA for the CDR3: TGTGCCAGCAGCCAAGCCATTTATGGCTACACCTTC. The rearrangement joins TRBV14 to TRBJ1-2; no reliable D call. CDR3 length equals 12 residues. V lost 1 base and J 5 bases, leaving 5 bases between the germline ends. The V gene's germline CDR1 is SGHDN and CDR2 FVKESK.

This chain links TRBV6-1 with TRBJ2-7; 10 bases match TRBD2. This CDR3 is built from 15 residues. Germline V gene sequence: CDR1 MNHNS, CDR2 SASEGT. V lost 8 bases, J lost 7 bases, and 14 bases stayed unmatched. The CDR3 region is CASQHLSGGTSEQYF. The CDR3 DNA sequence: TGTGCCAGCCAACACCTTAGCGGGGGGACCTCTGAGCAGTACTTC.

This clone came up a few times. The chain uses TRBV20-1 and TRBJ1-5; no clear D gene. Deletions cut 6 bases from V and 8 bases from J, with 11 bases between. The CDR3 spans 11 residues. In germline, CDR1 is DFQATT, CDR2 SNEGSKA (reference sequence). CDR3 in amino acids: CSARTGEPQHF. The CDR3 DNA is TGCAGTGCGCGGACGGGAGAGCCCCAGCATTTT.

There are a few counts of this clone. The rearrangement joins TRBV6-5 to TRBJ1-3, with 7 nucleotides matching TRBD1. CDR3 length: 14 residues. The junction had 6 bases not matched to a gene; V was cut back by 6 bases and J by 4 bases. Germline CDR1 is MNHEY and CDR2 is SVGAGI. The CDR3 DNA reads as TGTGCCAGCAGCCAACCGGGACAGGGAAACACCATATATTTT. Translated: CASSQPGQGNTIYF.

The rearrangement uses TRBV11-3 and TRBJ2-3, with 10 bases that match TRBD2. Unmatched junction bases numbered 3, after V lost 3 bases and J lost 0 bases. The CDR3 runs to 16 residues. CDR1 is SGHNT and CDR2 is YENEEA in the germline V gene. CDR3 nucleotide sequence: TGTGCCAGCAGCTTTGGACTAGCGGATAGCACAGATACGCAGTATTTT. As protein: CASSFGLADSTDTQYF.

The chain has TRBV11-1 and TRBJ2-6; D is unclear. The CDR3 loop spans 15 amino acids. V lost 3 bases, J lost 0 bases, and 6 bases lay in between. Looked up from germline, CDR1 is SGHAT and CDR2 is FQDESV (reference sequence). The CDR3 sequence is CASSFLSSGANVLTF. The CDR3, as DNA: TGTGCCAGCAGCTTTCTTAGCTCTGGGGCCAACGTCCTGACTTTC.

The sample holds one count of this clone. The chain is built from TRBV4-3 and TRBJ1-2, with D possibly being TRBD1 (6 bases). The CDR3 sequence is 14 residues long. Germline values: CDR1 LGHNA, CDR2 YSLEER. Trimming took off 4 bases at V and 2 bases at J, with 11 bases between the two ends. In nucleotides, the CDR3 is TGCGCCAGCAGCCTTGGCAGGGGCAACTATGGCTACACCTTC. This gives the protein CASSLGRGNYGYTF.

The genes are TRBV27 and TRBJ2-7; no definite D call. V gave up 5 bases and J gave up 1 base, with 18 bases separating them. Germline values: CDR1 MNHEY, CDR2 SMNVEV (reference sequence). The CDR3 is 16 amino acids. Here the CDR3 DNA reads TGTGCCAGCAGTCCCCTCAGGACCCGCATTTCCTACGAGCAGTACTTC. Its protein product is CASSPLRTRISYEQYF.

Points on this clone: Relative to the germline gene, one junction end is altered; a read error may explain this. The rearrangement joins TRBV7-9 to TRBJ1-1; the D is unclear. From germline, CDR1 is SEHNR and CDR2 FQNEAQ (reference sequence). This CDR3 contains 14 residues. The CDR3 region is CASSPQSMNTGAFF. The CDR3 coding sequence is TGTGCCAGCAGCCCCCAGAGCATGAACACTGGAGCTTTCTTT. Full variable domain (missing parts from reference TRBV7-9 and TRBJ1-1): DTGVSQNPRHKITKRGQNVTFRCDPISEHNRLYWYRQTLGQGPEFLTYFQNEAQLEKSRLLSDRFSAERPKGSFSTLEIQRTEQGDSAMYLCASSPQSMNTGAFFGQGTRLTVV.

V is TRBV19 and J is TRBJ2-2, with 7 bases lining up with TRBD1. V lost 6 bases to trimming and J lost 4 bases; unmatched junction nucleotides: 14. This CDR3 is built from 17 residues. The germline V gene has CDR1 LNHDA and CDR2 SQIVND (reference sequence). CDR3 residues: CASRILTGASGTGELFF. The CDR3 DNA reads TGTGCCAGTAGAATATTAACAGGGGCGTCGGGCACCGGGGAGCTGTTTTTT.

The chain carries TRBV4-3 and TRBJ1-4, with D unresolved. V lost 2 bases, J lost 7 bases, and 17 bases lay in between. The CDR3 extends over 16 amino acids. Germline V gene sequence: CDR1 LGHNA, CDR2 YSLEER. Written as DNA, the CDR3 is TGCGCCAGCAGCCAAAGGGCAGTGACCGGACGTGAAAAACTGTTTTTT. This translates into CASSQRAVTGREKLFF.

This chain links TRBV2 with TRBJ1-4; D may be TRBD1 (5 bases). From germline, CDR1 is SNHLY and CDR2 FYNNEI. The V end lost 5 bases, the J end lost 3 bases, and 13 bases lay between the germline ends. The CDR3 loop spans 15 amino acids. The DNA for the CDR3 is TGTGCCAGCAGTCCGCGGGGGGGGTCTAATGAAAAACTGTTTTTT. It yields the protein CASSPRGGSNEKLFF. Complete variable domain (other parts from reference TRBV2 and TRBJ1-4): EPEVTQTPSHQVTQMGQEVILRCVPISNHLYFYWYRQILGQKVEFLVSFYNNEISEKSEIFDDQFSVERPDGSNFTLKIRSTKLEDSAMYFCASSPRGGSNEKLFFGSGTQLSVL.

This clone showed up just a few times. J is TRBJ1-6 and V is TRBV7-8, with D perhaps TRBD1 (5 bases). Germline V gene data show CDR1 as SGHVS and CDR2 as FQNEAQ. V was cut by 2 bases and J by 10 bases, with 15 bases left in between. The CDR3 runs to 15 residues. The CDR3 region is CASSLNWQGTSPLHF. CDR3 DNA: TGTGCCAGCAGCTTAAATTGGCAGGGTACATCACCCCTCCACTTT.

The chain carries TRBV9 and TRBJ1-4; D unclear. The V gene lost 0 bases and the J gene lost 3 bases, with 9 bases spanning the gap. Looked up from germline, CDR1 is SGDLS and CDR2 is YYNGEE. This CDR3 has 15 residues. CDR3 DNA: TGTGCCAGCAGCGTAGGGTGGGCGCCTAATGAAAAACTGTTTTTT. This codes for CASSVGWAPNEKLFF.

This clone was detected only once. The chain uses TRBV5-1 and TRBJ1-5; D not certain. This CDR3 contains 14 residues. Germline values: CDR1 SGHRS, CDR2 YFSETQ. Deletions cut 0 bases from V and 4 bases from J, with 8 bases between. The CDR3 nucleotides are TGCGCCAGCAGCTTGGAGTCGGGAAATCAGCCCCAGCATTTT. This translates into CASSLESGNQPQHF.

V gene TRBV5-6 combines with J gene TRBJ2-6; no clear D gene. This CDR3 region has 12 residues. Deletions cut 0 bases from V and 5 bases from J, with 0 bases between. The V gene's germline CDR1 is SGHDT and CDR2 YYEEEE. CDR3 region: CASSLGANVLTF. CDR3 nucleotide sequence: TGTGCCAGCAGCTTGGGGGCCAACGTCCTGACTTTC.

The chain recombines TRBV6-1 with TRBJ2-5; a weak D match, TRBD2 (6 bases). The ends were cut back, 6 bases at V and 1 base at J, with 9 bases in the middle. The length of the CDR3 is 13 residues. In germline, CDR1 is MNHNS, CDR2 SASEGT. CDR3 sequence: CASSRDFQETQYF. DNA for the CDR3: TGTGCCAGCAGCCGGGACTTCCAAGAGACCCAGTACTTC.

The chain is built from TRBV7-2 and TRBJ1-3, with D perhaps TRBD1 (5 bases). Germline values: CDR1 SGHTA, CDR2 FQGNSA. The CDR3 totals 13 residues. V lost 1 base to trimming and J lost 8 bases, with 9 bases between them. This CDR3 reads CASSLGWGDTIYF. Here the CDR3 DNA reads TGTGCCAGCAGCTTAGGGTGGGGGGACACCATATATTTT.

The chain carries TRBV29-1 and TRBJ2-7, with TRBD1 matching 8 bases. CDR1 and CDR2 from the germline V gene are SQVTM and ANQGSEA. CDR3 length equals 14 residues. V trimming: 4 bases; J trimming: 4 bases; junction bases outside the gene matches: 9. CDR3 region: CSVARTGSSYEQYF. The CDR3 DNA reads TGCAGCGTTGCCCGGACAGGGAGTTCGTACGAGCAGTACTTC.

The gene calls are TRBV27 and TRBJ1-4, with D unresolved. This CDR3 spans 15 amino acids. Deletions cut 1 base from V and 0 bases from J, with 6 bases between. Germline V gene data show CDR1 as MNHEY and CDR2 as SMNVEV (reference sequence). CDR3 in DNA: TGTGCCAGCAGTTTATTTGGATCAACTAATGAAAAACTGTTTTTT. This translates into CASSLFGSTNEKLFF.

This chain links TRBV10-3 with TRBJ2-1; 7 positions agree with TRBD2. From germline, CDR1 is ENHRY and CDR2 SYGVKD. This CDR3 has 13 amino acids. The V and J ends lost 6 bases and 5 bases, in that order; junction bases with no gene match: 4. The CDR3 DNA reads TGTGCCATCAGCGGGACTATCCACAATGAGCAGTTCTTC. It is translated as CAISGTIHNEQFF.

V usage is TRBV11-2 and J usage is TRBJ1-2, with 7 positions matching TRBD1. CDR1 SGHAT and CDR2 FQNNGV come from the germline V gene. V shed 5 bases and J 4 bases; nucleotides not matched to a gene: 13. This CDR3 is 16 amino acids long. The CDR3 nucleotides are TGTGCCAGCAGCCATATAGGGGGCAGGGCTGGCTATGGCTACACCTTC. Translated, it gives CASSHIGGRAGYGYTF. Together with reference TRBV11-2 and TRBJ1-2, the CDR3 gives the full variable domain: EAGVAQSPRYKIIEKRQSVAFWCNPISGHATLYWYQQILGQGPKLLIQFQNNGVVDDSQLPKDRFSAERLKGVDSTLKIQPAKLEDSAVYLCASSHIGGRAGYGYTFGSGTRLTVV.

This chain connects TRBV2 to TRBJ1-5, with 8 bases matching TRBD1. The CDR3 consists of 15 residues. Trimming cost V 5 bases and J 5 bases; bases outside gene matches: 8. Germline loops: CDR1 SNHLY, CDR2 FYNNEI. CDR3 amino acids: CASSPDRVLHQPQHF. Written as DNA, the CDR3 is TGTGCCAGCAGTCCGGACAGGGTACTTCATCAGCCCCAGCATTTT. The entire variable domain, with the rest obtained from reference TRBV2 and TRBJ1-5, is as follows: EPEVTQTPSHQVTQMGQEVILRCVPISNHLYFYWYRQILGQKVEFLVSFYNNEISEKSEIFDDQFSVERPDGSNFTLKIRSTKLEDSAMYFCASSPDRVLHQPQHFGDGTRLSIL.

This rearrangement joins TRBV5-1 to TRBJ2-1, with TRBD2 identical over 15 bases. Trimming at V came to 5 bases and at J to 4 bases, leaving 10 bases not matched to a gene. CDR1 is SGHRS and CDR2 is YFSETQ in the germline V gene. The length of the CDR3 is 18 residues. CDR3 DNA sequence: TGCGCCAGCAGTTACTTTGGGACTAGCGGGGGGCCGTACAATGAGCAGTTCTTC. Protein sequence: CASSYFGTSGGPYNEQFF.

The rearrangement links TRBV5-1 to TRBJ2-5; TRBD1 aligns across 7 bases. The CDR3 runs to 13 residues. Looked up from germline, CDR1 is SGHRS and CDR2 is YFSETQ. Trimming removed 7 bases from V and 3 bases from J; junction bases left unmatched: 6. CDR3 nucleotide sequence: TGCGCCAGCCGCTCCGGGACAGAAGAGACCCAGTACTTC. Protein: CASRSGTEETQYF.

This sequence joins TRBV13 and TRBJ2-1; D assignment may be TRBD1 or TRBD2 (6 bases each). V was clipped by 6 bases and J by 5 bases, with 17 bases between them. CDR3 length equals 15 residues. Germline V gene lookup returns CDR1 PRHDT and CDR2 FYEKMQ (reference sequence). The CDR3 is CASSGGLPSDNEQFF. The CDR3 coding sequence is TGTGCCAGCAGTGGGGGGCTGCCCTCAGACAATGAGCAGTTCTTC.

The V and J genes are TRBV5-1 and TRBJ2-1, with D hard to call. This CDR3 is 15 amino acids long. V was shortened by 0 bases and J by 7 bases, with 14 bases between the two germline ends. Per the germline V gene, CDR1 is SGHRS and CDR2 is YFSETQ. The CDR3, as DNA: TGCGCCAGCAGCTTGGTTTCCCCACTCGTTAATGAGCAGTTCTTC. Translated, it gives CASSLVSPLVNEQFF.